This T cell receptor (beta chain) was identified during a study of blood T cell repertoires in COVID-19. Study-wide context: Samples of COVID-19 (acute and convalescent) were obtained from the United States, Italy and Spain. PBMCs, B-cell-depleted T cells, or T cells provided the cDNA or gDNA that made up the material.

V lost 5 bases, J lost 3 bases, and 16 bases lay in between. This CDR3 is built from 15 residues. CDR1 and CDR2 from the germline V gene are MNHEY and SVGEGT. As originally analysed: Counts of nucleated cells, estimated from reference gene primer amplification, were obtained. Clones were sequenced by immunoSEQ multiplex PCR, and TCRdb holds only the in-frame ones, with some missing. V, J and clone size derive from that table, while D and trimming were established from the DNA sequence. The table has 46,000 or so clones, around four fifths seen once. The source material was peripheral blood. The source is a human donor in a cohort sampled during active COVID-19. The chain recombines TRBV6-2 or TRBV6-3 with TRBJ1-2; D unclear. CDR3 DNA: TGTGCCAGCAGTACCCGAGAGGGATTCGACTATGGCTACACCTTC. As protein: CASSTREGFDYGYTF.